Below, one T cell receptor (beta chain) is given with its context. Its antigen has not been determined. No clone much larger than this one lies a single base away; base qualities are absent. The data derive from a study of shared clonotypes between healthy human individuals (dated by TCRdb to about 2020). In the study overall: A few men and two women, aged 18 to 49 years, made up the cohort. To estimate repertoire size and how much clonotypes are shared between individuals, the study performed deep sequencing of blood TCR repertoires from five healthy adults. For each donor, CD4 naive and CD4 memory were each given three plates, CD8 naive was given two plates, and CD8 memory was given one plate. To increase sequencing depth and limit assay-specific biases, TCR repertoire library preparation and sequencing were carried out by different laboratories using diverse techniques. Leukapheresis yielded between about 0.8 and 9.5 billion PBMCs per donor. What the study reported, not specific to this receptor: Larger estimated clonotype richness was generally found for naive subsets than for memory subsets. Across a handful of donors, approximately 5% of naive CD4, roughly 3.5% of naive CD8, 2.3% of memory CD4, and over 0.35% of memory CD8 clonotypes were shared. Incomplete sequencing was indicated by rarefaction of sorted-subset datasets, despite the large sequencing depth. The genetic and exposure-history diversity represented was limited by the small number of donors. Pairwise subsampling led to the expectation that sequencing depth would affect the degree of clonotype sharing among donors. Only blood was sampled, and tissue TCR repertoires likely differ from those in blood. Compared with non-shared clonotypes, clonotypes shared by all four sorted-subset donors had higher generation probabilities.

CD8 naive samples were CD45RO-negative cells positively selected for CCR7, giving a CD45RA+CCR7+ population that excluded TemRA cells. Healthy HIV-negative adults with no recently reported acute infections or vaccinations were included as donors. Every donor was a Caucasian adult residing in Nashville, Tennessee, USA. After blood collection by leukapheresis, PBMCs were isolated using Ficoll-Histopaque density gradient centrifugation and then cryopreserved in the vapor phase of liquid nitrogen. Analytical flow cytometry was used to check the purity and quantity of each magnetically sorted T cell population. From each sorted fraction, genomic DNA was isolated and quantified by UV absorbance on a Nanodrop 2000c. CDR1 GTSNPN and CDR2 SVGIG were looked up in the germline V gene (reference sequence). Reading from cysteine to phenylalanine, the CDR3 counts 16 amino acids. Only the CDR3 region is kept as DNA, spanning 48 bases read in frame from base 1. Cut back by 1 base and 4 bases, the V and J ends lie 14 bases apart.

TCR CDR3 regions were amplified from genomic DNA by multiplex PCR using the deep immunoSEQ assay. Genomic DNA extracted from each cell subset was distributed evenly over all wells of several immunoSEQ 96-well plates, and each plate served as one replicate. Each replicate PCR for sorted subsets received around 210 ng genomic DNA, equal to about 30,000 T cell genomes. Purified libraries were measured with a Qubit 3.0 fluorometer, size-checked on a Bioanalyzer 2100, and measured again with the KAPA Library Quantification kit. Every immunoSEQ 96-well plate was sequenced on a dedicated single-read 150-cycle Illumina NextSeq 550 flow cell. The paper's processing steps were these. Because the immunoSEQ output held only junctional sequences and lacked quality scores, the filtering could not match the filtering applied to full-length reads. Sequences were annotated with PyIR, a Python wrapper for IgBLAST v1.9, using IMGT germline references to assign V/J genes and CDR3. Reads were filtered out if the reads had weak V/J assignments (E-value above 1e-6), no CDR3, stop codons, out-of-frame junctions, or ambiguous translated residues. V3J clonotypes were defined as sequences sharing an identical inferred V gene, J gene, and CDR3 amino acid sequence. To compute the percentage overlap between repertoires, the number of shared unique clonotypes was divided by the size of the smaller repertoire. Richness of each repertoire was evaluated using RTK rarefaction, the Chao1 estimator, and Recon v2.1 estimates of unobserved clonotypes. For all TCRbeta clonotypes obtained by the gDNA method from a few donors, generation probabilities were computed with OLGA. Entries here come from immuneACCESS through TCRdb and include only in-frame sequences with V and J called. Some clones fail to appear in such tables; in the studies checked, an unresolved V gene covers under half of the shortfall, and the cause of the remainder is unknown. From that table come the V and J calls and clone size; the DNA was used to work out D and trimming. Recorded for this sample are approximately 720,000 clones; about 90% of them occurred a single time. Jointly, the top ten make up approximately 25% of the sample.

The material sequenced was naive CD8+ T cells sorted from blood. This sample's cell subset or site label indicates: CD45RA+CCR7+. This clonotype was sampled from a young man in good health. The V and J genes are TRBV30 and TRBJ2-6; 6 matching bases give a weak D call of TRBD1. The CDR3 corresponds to CAWSGGLSGGANVLTF. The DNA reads TGTGCCTGGAGTGGGGGGCTCTCGGGAGGGGCCAACGTCCTGACTTTC.